The subject of this entry is one TCR beta chain. The sample originates from a study of blood T cell repertoires in COVID-19. Study as a whole: Material from acute and convalescent COVID-19 was sourced from the United States, Italy and Spain. Nucleic acid was either cDNA or gDNA, and it came from T cells, B-cell-depleted T cells, or PBMCs.

V lost 2 bases, J lost 5 bases, and 9 bases lay in between. Germline CDR1 is MDHEN and CDR2 is SYDVKM. The CDR3 extends over 14 amino acids. In the authors' workflow: Quantification of nucleated cells was approximated via reference gene primer amplification. Assay: immunoSEQ multiplex PCR; the TCRdb copy retains only in-frame clones and omits some. That table supplies the V and J calls and clone size; D and trimming were determined from the DNA. The sample gives roughly 280,000 clones, approximately 91% of which show up once; roughly 12% is in the top ten. The Seattle site enrolled patients during active infection and followed them longitudinally.

The sequenced material came from peripheral blood. The chain carries TRBV28 and TRBJ2-2; D may be TRBD1 (6 bases). This receptor was identified in a woman between 25 and 40 years old with COVID-19, enrolled during active disease. The CDR3, as DNA: TGTGCCAGCAGTTTACCCCAGGGGACCGGGGAGCTGTTTTTT. This translates into CASSLPQGTGELFF.